This TCR beta chain came from a study of T cells in Graves' hyperthyroidism and ophthalmopathy. Amplified TCR beta CDR3 regions came from RNA transcripts. First-round RT-PCR with HTBI primers amplified the TCR CDR3 region. Using its own MiXCR run on the multiplex PCR reads, TCRdb lists one record per CDR3 protein. This table has some 250,000 distinct CDR3 sequences, 13% to 15% appearing once. CDR3 length equals 16 residues. The V and J ends lost 2 bases and 4 bases, in that order; junction bases with no gene match: 8. Per the germline V gene, CDR1 is MDHEN and CDR2 is SYDVKM. Not enrolled were patients with uncontrolled infection, other autoimmune disease, pregnancy or lactation.

The sequenced material came from blood. This clonotype was obtained from a woman in her 50s with Graves' hyperthyroidism that later progressed to Graves' ophthalmopathy. V gene TRBV28 combines with J gene TRBJ2-1, with 7 bases aligning to TRBD2. The CDR3 is CASSLSGGSRYNEQFF. The CDR3 DNA reads as TGTGCCAGCAGTTTAAGTGGCGGGAGTCGATACAATGAGCAGTTCTTC.